This T cell receptor (beta chain) was profiled in a study of T cells in Graves' hyperthyroidism and ophthalmopathy. General study findings and limits: Appearing also in blood were most of the thyroid clonotypes expanded above 0.001.

Per germline, CDR1 SGHTA and CDR2 FQGNSA. CDR3 length: 14 residues. Deletions cut 7 bases from V and 0 bases from J, with 11 bases between. TCR beta CDR3 sequences were amplified from RNA transcripts. Carried out on the TCR CDR3, a first-round RT-PCR used the HTBI primer set. TCRdb passed the multiplex PCR reads through MiXCR, listing each CDR3 protein once. The sample records around 530,000 distinct CDR3 sequences, roughly 15% being singletons. The table lists this clonotype with a few counts. Its cognate antigen is unknown. Sequenced: blood. The chain recombines TRBV7-2 with TRBJ2-3; D perhaps matches TRBD1 (5 bases). The source is a woman aged 18 to 35 with Graves' ophthalmopathy. This CDR3 is CASTWTSSTDTQYF. As DNA, the CDR3 is TGTGCCAGCACCTGGACATCAAGCACAGATACGCAGTATTTT.